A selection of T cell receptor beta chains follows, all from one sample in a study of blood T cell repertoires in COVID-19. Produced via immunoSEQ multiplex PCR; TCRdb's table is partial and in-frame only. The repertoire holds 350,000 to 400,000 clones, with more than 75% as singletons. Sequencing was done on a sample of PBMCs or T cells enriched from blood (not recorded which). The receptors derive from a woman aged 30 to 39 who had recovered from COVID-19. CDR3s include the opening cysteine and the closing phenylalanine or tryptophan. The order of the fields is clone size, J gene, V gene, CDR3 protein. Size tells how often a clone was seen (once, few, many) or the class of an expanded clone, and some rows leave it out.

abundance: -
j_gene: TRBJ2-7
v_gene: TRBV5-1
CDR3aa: CASSPGTGPYEQYF

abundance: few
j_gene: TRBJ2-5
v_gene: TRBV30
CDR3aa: CAWSGGGTQYF

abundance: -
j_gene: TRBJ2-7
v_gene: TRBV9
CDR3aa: CASSPDGTGSYEQYF

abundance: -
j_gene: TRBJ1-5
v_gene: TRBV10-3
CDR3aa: CAISGTGGASNQPQHF

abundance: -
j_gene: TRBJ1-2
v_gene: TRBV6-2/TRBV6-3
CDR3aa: CASSYGGAGYGYTF

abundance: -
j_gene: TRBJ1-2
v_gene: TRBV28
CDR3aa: CASSLGGQVGANYGYTF

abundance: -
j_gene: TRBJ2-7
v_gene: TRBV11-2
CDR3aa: CASTSSRGEQYF

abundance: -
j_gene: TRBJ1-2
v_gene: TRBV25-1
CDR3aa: CASSEYREGGGEYGYTF

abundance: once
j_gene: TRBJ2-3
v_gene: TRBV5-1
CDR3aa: CASSPGTSGNTDTQYF

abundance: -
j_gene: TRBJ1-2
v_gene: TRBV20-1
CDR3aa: CSASRGGKGGYTF

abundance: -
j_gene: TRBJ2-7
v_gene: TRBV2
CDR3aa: CASRRGGPTGLASYEQYF

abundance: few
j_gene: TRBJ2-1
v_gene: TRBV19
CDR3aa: CASTNYNEQFF

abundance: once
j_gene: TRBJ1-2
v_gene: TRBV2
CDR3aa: CASGKGPVEDGYTF

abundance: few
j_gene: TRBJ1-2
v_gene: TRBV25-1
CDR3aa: CASSKDRDYGYTF

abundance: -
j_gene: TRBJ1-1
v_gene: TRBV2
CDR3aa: CASKGITEAFF

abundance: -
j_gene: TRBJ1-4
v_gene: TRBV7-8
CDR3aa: CASSLGRQSFNEKLFF

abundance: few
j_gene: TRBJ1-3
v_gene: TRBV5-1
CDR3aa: CASSPGGSSSGNTIYF

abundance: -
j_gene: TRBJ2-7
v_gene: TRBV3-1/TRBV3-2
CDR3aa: CASSRRTSGGAVSNEQYF

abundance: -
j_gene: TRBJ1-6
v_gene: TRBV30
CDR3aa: CAWSKGGRGTYNSPLHF

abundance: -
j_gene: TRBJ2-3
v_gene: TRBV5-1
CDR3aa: CASSLGLSGSTDTQYF

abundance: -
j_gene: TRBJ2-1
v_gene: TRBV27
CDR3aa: CASTLDRGNEQFF

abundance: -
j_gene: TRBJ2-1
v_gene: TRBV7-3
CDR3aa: CASSLVRDNEQFF

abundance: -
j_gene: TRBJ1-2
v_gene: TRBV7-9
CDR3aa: CASSPSREERHGYTF

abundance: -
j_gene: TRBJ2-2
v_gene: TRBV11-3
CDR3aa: CASSRTGPNTGELFF

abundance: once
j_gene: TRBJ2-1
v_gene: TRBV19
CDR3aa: CASQRGAYNEQFF

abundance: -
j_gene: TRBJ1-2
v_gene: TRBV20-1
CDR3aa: CSASGRDIGGYTF

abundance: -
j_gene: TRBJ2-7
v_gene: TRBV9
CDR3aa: CASSVAGTGGSYEQYF

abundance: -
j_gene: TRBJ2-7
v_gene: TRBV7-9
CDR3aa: CASSYPERDRAYEQYF

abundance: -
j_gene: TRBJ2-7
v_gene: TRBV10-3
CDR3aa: CAISEGTSGYEQYF

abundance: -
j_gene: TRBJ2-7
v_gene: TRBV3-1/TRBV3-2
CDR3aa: CASSRGKGLSRSSYEQYF

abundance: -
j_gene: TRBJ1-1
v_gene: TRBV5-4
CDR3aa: CASSLTGETEAFF

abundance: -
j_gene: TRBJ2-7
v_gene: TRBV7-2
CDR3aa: CASSLSGVTYEQYF

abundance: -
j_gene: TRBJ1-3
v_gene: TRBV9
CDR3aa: CASSGYTPGGPGNTIYF

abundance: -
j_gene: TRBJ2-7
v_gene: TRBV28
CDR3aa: CASSFNRDRETYEQYF

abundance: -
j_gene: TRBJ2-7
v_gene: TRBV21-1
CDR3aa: CASSPSGAGATYEQYF

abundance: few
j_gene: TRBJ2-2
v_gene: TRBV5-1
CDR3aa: CASSSDSGYGELFF

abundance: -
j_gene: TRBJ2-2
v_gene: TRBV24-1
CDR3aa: CATSDISSGSFTGELFF

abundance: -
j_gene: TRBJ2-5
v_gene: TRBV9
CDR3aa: CASSVVPTSGETQYF

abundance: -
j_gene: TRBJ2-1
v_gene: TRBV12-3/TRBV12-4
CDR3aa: CASSLVGAWFF

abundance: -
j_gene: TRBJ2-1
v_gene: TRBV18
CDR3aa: CASSPGGSGSYNEQFF

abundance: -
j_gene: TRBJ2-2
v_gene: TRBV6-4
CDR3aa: CASSRLAGVDGELFF

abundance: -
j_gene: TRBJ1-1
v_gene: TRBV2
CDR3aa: CASSREPQRNTEAFF

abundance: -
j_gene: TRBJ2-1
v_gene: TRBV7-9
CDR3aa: CASSSPGLDEQFF

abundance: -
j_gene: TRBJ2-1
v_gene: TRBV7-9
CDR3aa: CASSLRADRPRDEQFF

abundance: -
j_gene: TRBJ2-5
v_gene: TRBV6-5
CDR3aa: CASSYRRTGRQETQYF

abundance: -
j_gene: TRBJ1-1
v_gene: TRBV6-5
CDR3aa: CAVHGQWRNTEAFF

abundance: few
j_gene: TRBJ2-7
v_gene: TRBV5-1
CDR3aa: CASSFTDRGKEQYF

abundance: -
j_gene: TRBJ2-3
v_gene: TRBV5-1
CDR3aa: CASSFSGQITDTQYF